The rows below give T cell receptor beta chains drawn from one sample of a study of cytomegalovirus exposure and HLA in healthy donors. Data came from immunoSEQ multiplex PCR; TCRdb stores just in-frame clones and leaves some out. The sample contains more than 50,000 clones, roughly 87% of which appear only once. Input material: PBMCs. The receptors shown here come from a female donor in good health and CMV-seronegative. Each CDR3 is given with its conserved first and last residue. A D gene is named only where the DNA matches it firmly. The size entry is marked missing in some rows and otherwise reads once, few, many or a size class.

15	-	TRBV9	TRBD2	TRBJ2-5	TGTGCCAGCAGCCCCCACAGCGGGAGGGTCGAGACCCAGTACTTC	CASSPHSGRVETQYF
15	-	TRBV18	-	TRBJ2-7	TGTGCCAGCTCACAACTAGAGGGCCCTGCCGGGGAGCAGTACTTC	CASSQLEGPAGEQYF
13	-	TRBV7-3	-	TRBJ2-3	TGTGCCAGCAGTCCTCTAGGCACAGATACGCAGTATTTT	CASSPLGTDTQYF
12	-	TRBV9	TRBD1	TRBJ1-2	TGTGCCAGCAGCGTGTACAGGGGCGGCTACACCTTC	CASSVYRGGYTF
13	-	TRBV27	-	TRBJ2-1	TGTGCCAGCAGTTTGCTTTCGGGTCTTGAGCAGTTCTTC	CASSLLSGLEQFF
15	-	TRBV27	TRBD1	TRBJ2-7	TGTGCCAGCAGTTCGGGGACAGGGGTTCTAGACGAGCAGTACTTC	CASSSGTGVLDEQYF
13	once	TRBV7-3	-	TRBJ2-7	TGTGCCAGCAGTTTGGACAGCTCCTACGAGCAGTACTTC	CASSLDSSYEQYF
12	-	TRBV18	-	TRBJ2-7	TGTGCCAGCTCAGTCGGGAATTACGAGCAGTACTTC	CASSVGNYEQYF
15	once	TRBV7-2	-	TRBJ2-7	TGTGCCAGCAGCCCCCAGGCGGGAAGGACCTACGAGCAGTACTTC	CASSPQAGRTYEQYF
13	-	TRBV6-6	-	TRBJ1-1	TGTGCCAGCAGTTCTACCAAGAACACTGAAGCTTTCTTT	CASSSTKNTEAFF
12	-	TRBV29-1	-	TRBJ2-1	TGCAGCGTTGAGGCAACCTACAATGAGCAGTTCTTC	CSVEATYNEQFF
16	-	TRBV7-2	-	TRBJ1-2	TGTGCCAGCAGCTTAGTGGCAGGGGCCCTGGGCTATGGCTACACCTTC	CASSLVAGALGYGYTF
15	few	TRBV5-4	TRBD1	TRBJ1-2	TGTGCCAGCAGGACCGGACAGGGAGCTAACTATGGCTACACCTTC	CASRTGQGANYGYTF
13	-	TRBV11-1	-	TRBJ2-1	TGTGCCAGCAGCCAGTACGCGACGGCAGGGCGGTTCTTC	CASSQYATAGRFF
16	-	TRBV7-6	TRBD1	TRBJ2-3	TGTGCCAGCAGCTTAAGGGGGACAGGGGGGGGAGATACGCAGTATTTT	CASSLRGTGGGDTQYF
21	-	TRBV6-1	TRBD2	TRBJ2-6	TGTGCCAGCAGTGAATCTCCCCCCCCCAGCGGGAGGGGATCTGGGGCCAACGTCCTGACTTTC	CASSESPPPSGRGSGANVLTF
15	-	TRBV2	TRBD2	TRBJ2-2	TGTGCCACCATCAAACTAGCGGGGGGATCCGGGGAGCTGTTTTTT	CATIKLAGGSGELFF
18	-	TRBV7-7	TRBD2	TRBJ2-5	TGTGCTAGCAGTTCTGGGACTAGCGGGAGCCAGTACCGGGAGACCCAGTACTTC	CASSSGTSGSQYRETQYF
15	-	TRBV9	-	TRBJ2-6	TGTGCCAGCAGCGCTCGGGAATCTGGGGCCAACGTCCTGACTTTC	CASSARESGANVLTF
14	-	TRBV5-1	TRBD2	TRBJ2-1	TGCGCCAGCAGCTTGCAAACGACTAGCGATGAGCAGTTCTTC	CASSLQTTSDEQFF
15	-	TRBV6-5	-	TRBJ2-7	TGTGCCAGCAGTTACGATAGCGGAAGCTCCTACGAGCAGTACTTC	CASSYDSGSSYEQYF
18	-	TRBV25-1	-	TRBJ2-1	TGTGCCAGCAGTCAAAGGGAATCTAGCGCGGGTACCTACAATGAGCAGTTCTTC	CASSQRESSAGTYNEQFF